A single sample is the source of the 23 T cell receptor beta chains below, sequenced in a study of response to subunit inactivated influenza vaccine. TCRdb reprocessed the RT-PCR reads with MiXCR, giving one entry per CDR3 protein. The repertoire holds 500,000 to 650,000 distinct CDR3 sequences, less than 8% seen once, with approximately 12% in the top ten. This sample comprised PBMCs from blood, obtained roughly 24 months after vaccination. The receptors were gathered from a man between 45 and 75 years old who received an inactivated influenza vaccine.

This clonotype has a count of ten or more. CDR3 sequence reads: CASSPPRRLSYNEQFF. For the CDR3, the DNA is TGTGCCAGCAGTCCCCCCCGCAGACTCTCCTACAATGAGCAGTTCTTC. The rearrangement uses TRBV12-3 or TRBV12-4 and TRBJ2-1; D gene unclear. Trimming pared 5 bases from V and 0 bases from J, leaving 14 bases between. CDR3 size: 16 residues.

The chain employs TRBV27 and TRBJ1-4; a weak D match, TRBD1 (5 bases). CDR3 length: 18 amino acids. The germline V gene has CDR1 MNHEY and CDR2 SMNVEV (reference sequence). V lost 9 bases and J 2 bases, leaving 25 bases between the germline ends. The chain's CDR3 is CARRLRETEGCTNEKLFF. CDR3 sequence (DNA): TGTGCCAGACGTCTCAGGGAGACTGAGGGTTGCACTAATGAAAAACTGTTTTTT.

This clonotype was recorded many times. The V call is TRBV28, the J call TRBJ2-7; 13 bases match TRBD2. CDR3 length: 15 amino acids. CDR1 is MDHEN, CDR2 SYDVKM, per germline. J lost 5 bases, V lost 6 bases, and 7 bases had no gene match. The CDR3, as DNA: TGTGCCAGCAGACCAACTAGCGGGAGGGGGCACGAGCAGTACTTC. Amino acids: CASRPTSGRGHEQYF.

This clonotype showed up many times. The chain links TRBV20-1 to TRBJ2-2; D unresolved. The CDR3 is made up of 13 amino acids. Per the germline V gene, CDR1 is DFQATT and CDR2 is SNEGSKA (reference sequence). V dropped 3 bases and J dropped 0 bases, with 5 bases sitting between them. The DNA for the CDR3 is TGCAGTGCTAGCCAGACGAACACCGGGGAGCTGTTTTTT. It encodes CSASQTNTGELFF.

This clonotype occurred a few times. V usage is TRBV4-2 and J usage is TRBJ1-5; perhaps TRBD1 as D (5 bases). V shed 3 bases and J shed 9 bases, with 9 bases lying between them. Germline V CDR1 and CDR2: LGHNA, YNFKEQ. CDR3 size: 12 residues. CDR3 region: CASSHDSAPQHF. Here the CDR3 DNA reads TGTGCCAGCAGCCATGACAGCGCGCCCCAGCATTTT.

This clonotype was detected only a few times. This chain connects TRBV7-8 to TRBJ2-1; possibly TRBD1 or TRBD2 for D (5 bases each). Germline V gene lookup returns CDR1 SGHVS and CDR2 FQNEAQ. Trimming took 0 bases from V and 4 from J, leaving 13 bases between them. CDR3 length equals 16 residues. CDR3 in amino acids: CASSLALGEKYNEQFF. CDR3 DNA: TGTGCCAGCAGCTTAGCACTAGGGGAAAAATACAATGAGCAGTTCTTC. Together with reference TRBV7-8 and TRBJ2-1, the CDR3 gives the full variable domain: GAGVSQSPRYKVAKRGQDVALRCDPISGHVSLFWYQQALGQGPEFLTYFQNEAQLDKSGLPSDRFFAERPEGSVSTLKIQRTQQEDSAVYLCASSLALGEKYNEQFFGPGTRLTVL.

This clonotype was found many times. CDR3 sequence: CSARGSESGDTQYF. The DNA for the CDR3 is TGCAGTGCTAGAGGTAGCGAGTCAGGAGATACGCAGTATTTT. J is TRBJ2-3 and V is TRBV20-1; maybe TRBD2 (5 bases). V lost 1 base and J lost 5, with 13 bases in between. The CDR3 is made up of 14 amino acids. Germline CDR1 and CDR2: DFQATT and SNEGSKA (reference sequence).

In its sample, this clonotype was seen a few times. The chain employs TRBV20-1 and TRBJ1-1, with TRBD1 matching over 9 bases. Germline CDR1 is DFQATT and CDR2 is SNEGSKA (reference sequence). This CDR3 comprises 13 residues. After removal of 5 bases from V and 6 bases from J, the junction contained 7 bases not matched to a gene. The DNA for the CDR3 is TGCAGTGCTTACGGACAGGGGATTGCTGAAGCTTTCTTT. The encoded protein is CSAYGQGIAEAFF.

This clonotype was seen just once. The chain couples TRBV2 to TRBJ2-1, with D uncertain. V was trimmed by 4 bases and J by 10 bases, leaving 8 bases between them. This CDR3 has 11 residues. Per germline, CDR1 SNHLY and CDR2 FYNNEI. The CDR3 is CASSALREQFF. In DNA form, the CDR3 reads TGTGCCAGCAGTGCCCTCAGGGAGCAGTTCTTC.

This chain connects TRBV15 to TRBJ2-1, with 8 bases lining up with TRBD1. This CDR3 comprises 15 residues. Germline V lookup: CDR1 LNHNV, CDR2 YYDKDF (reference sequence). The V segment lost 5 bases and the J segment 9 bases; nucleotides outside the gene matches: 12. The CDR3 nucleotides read TGTGCCACCAGCGCCAGACAGGGGTCCGGCGTTGAGCAGTTCTTC. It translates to CATSARQGSGVEQFF.

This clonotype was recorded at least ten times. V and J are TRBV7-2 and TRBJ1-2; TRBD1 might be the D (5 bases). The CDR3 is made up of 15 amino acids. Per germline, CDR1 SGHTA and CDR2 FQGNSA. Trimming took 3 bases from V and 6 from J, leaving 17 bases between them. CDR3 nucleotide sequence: TGTGCCAGCAGCTTCCCTTTACAGGCTATTGATGGCTACACCTTC. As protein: CASSFPLQAIDGYTF.

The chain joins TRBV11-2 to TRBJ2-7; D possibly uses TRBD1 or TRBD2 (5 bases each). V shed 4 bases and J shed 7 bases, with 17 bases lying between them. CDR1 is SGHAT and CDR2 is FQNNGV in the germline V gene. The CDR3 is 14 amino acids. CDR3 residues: CASSYKRWGSEQYF. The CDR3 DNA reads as TGTGCCAGCAGCTACAAAAGGTGGGGGTCGGAGCAGTACTTC.

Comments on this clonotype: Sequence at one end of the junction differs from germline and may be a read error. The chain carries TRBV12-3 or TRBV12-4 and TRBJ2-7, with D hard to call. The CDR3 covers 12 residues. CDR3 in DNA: TGTGCCAGCAGTTTAAACCGCGGCGGCACCCACTTC. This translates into CASSLNRGGTHF.

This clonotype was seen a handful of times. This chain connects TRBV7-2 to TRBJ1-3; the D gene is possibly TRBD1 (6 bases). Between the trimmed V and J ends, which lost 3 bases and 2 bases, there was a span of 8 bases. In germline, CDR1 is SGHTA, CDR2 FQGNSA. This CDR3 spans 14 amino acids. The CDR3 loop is CASSFYRAGNTIYF. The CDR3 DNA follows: TGTGCCAGCAGCTTCTACAGGGCTGGAAACACCATATATTTT.

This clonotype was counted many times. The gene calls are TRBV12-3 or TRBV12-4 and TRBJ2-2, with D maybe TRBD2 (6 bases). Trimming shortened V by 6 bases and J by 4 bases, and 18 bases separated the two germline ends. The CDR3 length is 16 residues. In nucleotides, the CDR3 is TGTGCCAGCAGACCCGACTGGCGGGATACCACCGGGGAGCTGTTTTTT. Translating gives CASRPDWRDTTGELFF.

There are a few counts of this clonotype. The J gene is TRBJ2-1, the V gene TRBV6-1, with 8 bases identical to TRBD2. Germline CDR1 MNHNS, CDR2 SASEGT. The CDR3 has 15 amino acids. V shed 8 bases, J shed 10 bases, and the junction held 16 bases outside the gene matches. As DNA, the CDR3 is TGTGCCAGCGCCGAACAAGGGCGGGGGGTAGTGGAGCAGTTCTTC. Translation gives CASAEQGRGVVEQFF.

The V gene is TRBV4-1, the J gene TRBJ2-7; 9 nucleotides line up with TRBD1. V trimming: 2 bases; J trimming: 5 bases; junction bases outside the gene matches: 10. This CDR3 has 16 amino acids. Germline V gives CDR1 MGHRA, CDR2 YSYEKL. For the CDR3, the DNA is TGCGCCAGCAGCCAAAACCCGGGACAGGGCAGTAACGAGCAGTACTTC. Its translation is CASSQNPGQGSNEQYF.

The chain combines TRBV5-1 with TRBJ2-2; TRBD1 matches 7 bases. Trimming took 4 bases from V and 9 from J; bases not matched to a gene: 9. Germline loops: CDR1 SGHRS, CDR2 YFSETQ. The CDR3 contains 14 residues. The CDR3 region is CASSPRQGPRELFF. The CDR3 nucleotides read TGCGCCAGCAGCCCTCGACAGGGACCCAGGGAGCTGTTTTTT. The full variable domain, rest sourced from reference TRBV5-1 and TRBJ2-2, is KAGVTQTPRYLIKTRGQQVTLSCSPISGHRSVSWYQQTPGQGLQFLFEYFSETQRNKGNFPGRFSGRQFSNSRSEMNVSTLELGDSALYLCASSPRQGPRELFFGEGSRLTVL.

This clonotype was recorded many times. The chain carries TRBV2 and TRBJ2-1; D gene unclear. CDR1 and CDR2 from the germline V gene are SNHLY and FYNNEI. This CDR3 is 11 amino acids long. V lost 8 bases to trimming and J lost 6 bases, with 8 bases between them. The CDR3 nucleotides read TGTGCCAGCGTCAGTGCCAATGAGCAGTTCTTC. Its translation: CASVSANEQFF. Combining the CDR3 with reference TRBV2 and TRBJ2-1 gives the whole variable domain EPEVTQTPSHQVTQMGQEVILRCVPISNHLYFYWYRQILGQKVEFLVSFYNNEISEKSEIFDDQFSVERPDGSNFTLKIRSTKLEDSAMYFCASVSANEQFFGPGTRLTVL.

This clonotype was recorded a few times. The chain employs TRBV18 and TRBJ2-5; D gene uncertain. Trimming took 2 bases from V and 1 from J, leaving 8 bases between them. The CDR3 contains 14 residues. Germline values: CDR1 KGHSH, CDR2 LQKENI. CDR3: CASSPIETQETQYF. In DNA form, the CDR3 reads TGTGCCAGCTCACCAATCGAGACCCAAGAGACCCAGTACTTC.

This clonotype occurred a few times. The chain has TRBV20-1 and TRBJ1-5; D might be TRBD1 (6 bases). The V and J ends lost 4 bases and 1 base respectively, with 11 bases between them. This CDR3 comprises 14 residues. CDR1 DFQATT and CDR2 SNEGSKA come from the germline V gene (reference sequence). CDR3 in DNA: TGCAGTGCTATTGTGGGGGCAAGCAATCAGCCCCAGCATTTT. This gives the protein CSAIVGASNQPQHF.

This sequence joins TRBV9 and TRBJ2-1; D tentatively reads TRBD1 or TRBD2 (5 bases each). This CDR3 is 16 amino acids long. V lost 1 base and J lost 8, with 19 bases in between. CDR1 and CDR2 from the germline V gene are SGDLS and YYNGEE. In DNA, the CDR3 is TGTGCCAGCAGCGTATGGGCCATAGCAGGGCGGGATGAGCAGTTCTTC. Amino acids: CASSVWAIAGRDEQFF.

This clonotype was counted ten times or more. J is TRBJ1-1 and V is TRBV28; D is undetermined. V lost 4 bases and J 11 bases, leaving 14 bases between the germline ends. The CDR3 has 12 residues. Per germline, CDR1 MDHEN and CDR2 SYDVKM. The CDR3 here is CASSSDPLGAFF. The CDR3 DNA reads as TGTGCCAGCAGTTCTGACCCGCTGGGCGCTTTCTTT.